Below, 10 T cell receptor beta chains from the same sample are listed, as sequenced in a study of blood T cell repertoires in COVID-19. TCRdb's copy holds only in-frame clones and misses some; the assay was immunoSEQ multiplex PCR. The data hold 210,000 or so clones, with 81% observed a single time. The sequencing input was PBMCs or T cells enriched from blood (not recorded which). The receptors derive from a woman in her forties or fifties with acute COVID-19.

Of note for this clone: Additional DNA sequences in this sample encode the identical CDR3. This chain joins TRBV6-5 and TRBJ1-3, with a weak D call TRBD1 (5 bases). Germline values: CDR1 MNHEY, CDR2 SVGAGI. Trimming pared 5 bases from V and 4 bases from J, leaving 9 bases between. The CDR3 has 13 amino acids. CDR3 in amino acids: CASSQGSGNTIYF. The CDR3 coding sequence is TGTGCCAGCAGTCAGGGTTCCGGAAACACCATATATTTT.

The rearrangement joins TRBV24-1 to TRBJ2-7; 11 nucleotides align to TRBD1. CDR3 length equals 12 residues. CDR1 is KGHDR and CDR2 is SFDVKD in the germline V gene. The V segment lost 12 bases and the J segment 4 bases; nucleotides outside the gene matches: 4. CDR3 sequence reads: CAAGQGAYEQYF. The CDR3 DNA reads as TGTGCCGCCGGACAGGGGGCTTACGAGCAGTACTTC.

V usage is TRBV10-1 and J usage is TRBJ2-7; 8 bases map to TRBD1. V gave up 5 bases and J gave up 4 bases; unmatched junction bases: 13. CDR3 length: 16 residues. CDR1 and CDR2 from the germline V gene are WNHNN and SYGVQD (reference sequence). CDR3 DNA sequence: TGCGCCAGCAGTTCCCTGACGAGACAGGGGCTATACGAGCAGTACTTC. Amino acid sequence: CASSSLTRQGLYEQYF.

The rearrangement uses TRBV29-1 and TRBJ1-1; D gene uncertain. The CDR3 sequence is 13 residues long. Germline CDR1 SQVTM, CDR2 ANQGSEA. V dropped 4 bases and J dropped 0 bases, with 9 bases sitting between them. The CDR3 nucleotides are TGCAGCGTTGTCGCACAGTTGAACACTGAAGCTTTCTTT. It encodes CSVVAQLNTEAFF.

V gene TRBV19 combines with J gene TRBJ2-2, with 9 bases that match TRBD2. After removal of 3 bases from V and 4 bases from J, the junction contained 12 bases not matched to a gene. From germline, CDR1 is LNHDA and CDR2 SQIVND (reference sequence). CDR3 length equals 18 residues. The CDR3 loop is CASSIYSSGSWATGELFF. The CDR3 coding sequence is TGTGCCAGTAGTATCTATAGTAGCGGGAGTTGGGCCACCGGGGAGCTGTTTTTT.

The chain links TRBV5-1 to TRBJ2-2; TRBD2 agrees at 11 bases. With 2 bases clipped from V and 3 bases from J, the junction kept 0 bases outside the gene matches. Germline assignment: CDR1 SGHRS and CDR2 YFSETQ. This CDR3 has 15 amino acids. This CDR3 is CASSFSGGDTGELFF. The CDR3, as DNA: TGCGCCAGCAGCTTTAGCGGGGGGGACACCGGGGAGCTGTTTTTT.

The table lists this clone with a few counts. The V gene is TRBV6-2 or TRBV6-3, the J gene TRBJ1-5; D may be TRBD1 (5 bases). The V end lost 2 bases, the J end lost 3 bases, and 8 bases lay between the germline ends. The V gene's germline CDR1 is MNHEY and CDR2 SVGEGT. The CDR3 has 14 amino acids. Here the CDR3 reads CASSYGQLNQPQHF. As DNA, the CDR3 is TGTGCCAGCAGTTACGGACAACTCAATCAGCCCCAGCATTTT.

This chain's CDR3 is CATSDQGFETQYF. The CDR3, as DNA: TGTGCCACCAGTGATCAGGGGTTCGAGACCCAGTACTTC. The chain couples TRBV24-1 to TRBJ2-5; D perhaps matches TRBD1 (6 bases). The CDR3 totals 13 residues. Germline V gives CDR1 KGHDR, CDR2 SFDVKD. Trimming took 3 bases from V and 5 from J, leaving 9 bases between them.

This clone was recorded once. The CDR3 DNA is TGTGCCAGCAGGAACCGGGACTCGCTAGTCGGGGAGCTGTTTTTT. This gives the protein CASRNRDSLVGELFF. J is TRBJ2-2 and V is TRBV9, with a weak D call TRBD2 (6 bases). The germline V gene encodes CDR1 SGDLS and CDR2 YYNGEE. The CDR3 totals 15 residues. V was clipped by 5 bases and J by 7 bases, with 18 bases between them.

This clone was observed once. This chain joins TRBV9 and TRBJ1-6, with D possibly TRBD1 on 5 matching bases. The CDR3 has 14 amino acids. V lost 0 bases, J lost 7 bases, and 8 bases lay in between. Germline CDR1 is SGDLS and CDR2 is YYNGEE. The CDR3 DNA is TGTGCCAGCAGCGTAGAATCAGGGAATTCACCCCTCCACTTT. Protein product: CASSVESGNSPLHF.